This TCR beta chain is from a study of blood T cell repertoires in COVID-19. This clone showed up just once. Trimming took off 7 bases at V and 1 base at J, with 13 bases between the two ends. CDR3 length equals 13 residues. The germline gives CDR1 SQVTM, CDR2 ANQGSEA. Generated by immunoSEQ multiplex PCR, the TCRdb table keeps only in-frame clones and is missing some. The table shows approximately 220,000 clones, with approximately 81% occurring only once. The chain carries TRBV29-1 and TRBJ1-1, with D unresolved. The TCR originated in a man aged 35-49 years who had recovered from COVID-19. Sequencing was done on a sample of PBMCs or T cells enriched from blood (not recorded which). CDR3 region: CSGAQTSNTEAFF. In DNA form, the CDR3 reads TGCAGCGGGGCTCAAACATCGAACACTGAAGCTTTCTTT.